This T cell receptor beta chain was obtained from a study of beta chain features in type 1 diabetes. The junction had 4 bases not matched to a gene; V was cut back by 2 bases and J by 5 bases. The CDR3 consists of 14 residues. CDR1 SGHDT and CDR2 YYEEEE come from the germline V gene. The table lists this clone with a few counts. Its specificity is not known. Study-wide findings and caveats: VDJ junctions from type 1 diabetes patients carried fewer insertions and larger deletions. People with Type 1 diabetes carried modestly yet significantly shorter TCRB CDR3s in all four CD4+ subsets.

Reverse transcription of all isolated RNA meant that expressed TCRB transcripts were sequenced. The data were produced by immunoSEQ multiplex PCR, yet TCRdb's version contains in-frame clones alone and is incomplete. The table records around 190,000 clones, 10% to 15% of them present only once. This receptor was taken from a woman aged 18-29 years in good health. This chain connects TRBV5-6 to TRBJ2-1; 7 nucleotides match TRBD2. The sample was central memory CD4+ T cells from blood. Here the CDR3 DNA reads TGTGCCAGCAGCTTAATCGGGAGGCACAATGAGCAGTTCTTC. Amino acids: CASSLIGRHNEQFF.